This paragraph reports one T cell receptor (beta chain). These data come from a study of blood T cell repertoires in COVID-19. Background on the study: Samples representing acute and convalescent COVID-19 were sourced from the United States, Italy and Spain. The analysed material was cDNA or gDNA that came from T cells, B-cell-depleted T cells, or PBMCs.

V was clipped by 4 bases and J by 10 bases; unmatched bases: 5. Germline values: CDR1 LNHDA, CDR2 SQIVND (reference sequence). The CDR3 sequence is 13 residues long. Authors' data handling: It was from reference gene primer amplification that nucleated cell counts were estimated. Method: immunoSEQ multiplex PCR; TCRdb's copy keeps in-frame clones and lacks some. Clone size and V and J calls were adopted from that table, with D and trimming inferred from the DNA. The repertoire holds roughly 97,000 clones, with approximately 80% as singletons. Material for sequencing was peripheral blood. The source is a man between 70 and 80 years old with acute or convalescent COVID-19. This sequence joins TRBV19 and TRBJ2-1; 9 nucleotides agree with TRBD1. CDR3 DNA: TGTGCCAGTAGTAGAGGACAGGGGACCGAGCAGTTCTTC. Protein product: CASSRGQGTEQFF.